The sequence of this T cell receptor (beta chain) was determined in a study of cytomegalovirus exposure and HLA in healthy donors. Study outcomes and limitations: Both high specificity and high sensitivity reportedly marked the classifier's diagnosis of cytomegalovirus status.

Germline CDR1 MNHNY, CDR2 SVGAGI (reference sequence). This CDR3 spans 16 amino acids. V dropped 2 bases and J dropped 0; count of bases not matched to a gene: 5. Researchers ran the PCR with 60 Vbeta and 13 Jbeta primers. Using immunoSEQ multiplex PCR, the repertoire was profiled, and TCRdb retains in-frame clones only, with some absent. The sample includes around 180,000 clones, 75% to 90% of them seen just once. Details on this clone: Its antigen is not known.

The chain links TRBV6-6 to TRBJ2-7; 9 positions match TRBD1. This TCR was recovered from a boy aged 2-9 years in good health and CMV-seronegative. The specimen sequenced was PBMCs. The chain's CDR3 is CASSYVVGQGSYEQYF. CDR3 bases: TGTGCCAGCAGTTACGTTGTGGGACAGGGCTCCTACGAGCAGTACTTC.